This T cell receptor (beta chain) originates from a study of blood T cell repertoires in COVID-19. Generated by immunoSEQ multiplex PCR, the TCRdb table keeps only in-frame clones and is missing some. The data contain roughly 200,000 clones, about 88% of them singletons. The germline V gene has CDR1 GTSNPN and CDR2 SVGIG (reference sequence). This CDR3 is 13 amino acids long. Trimming took 0 bases from V and 8 from J, leaving 13 bases between them. The TCR originated in a middle-aged woman in a cohort exposed to, infected with or recovered from COVID-19 (not recorded which). The V call is TRBV30, the J call TRBJ1-2; no clear D. Source material: PBMCs or T cells enriched from blood (not recorded which). CDR3 residues: CAWSVIATQGYTF. CDR3 in DNA: TGTGCCTGGAGTGTAATAGCAACCCAGGGCTACACCTTC.